A single sample gave rise to the 32 T cell receptor beta chains below, sequenced in a study of T cell repertoires in cytomegalovirus infection. Using its own MiXCR run on the reads, TCRdb lists one record per CDR3 protein. This table holds 650,000 to 850,000 distinct CDR3 sequences, 25% to 30% found once. Their cognate antigens are unknown. Sample: cultured CD8+ T cells from PBMCs, taken from culture after CMV antigen stimulation. The receptors shown here come from a human donor in good health (CMV status not recorded). Some clones in this sample may be carry-over from other donors' samples.

This clonotype showed up many times. The chain is built from TRBV12-3 or TRBV12-4 and TRBJ1-3; D gene unclear. Trimming removed 7 bases from V and 2 bases from J, with 15 bases in between. The CDR3 is 15 amino acids. In DNA, the CDR3 is TGTGCCAGCAAACTGGGGAGGGAGACTGGAAACACCATATATTTT. Its protein product is CASKLGRETGNTIYF.

This clonotype appeared a few times. The J gene is TRBJ2-2, the V gene TRBV11-2; D is perhaps TRBD1 (5 bases). Trimming removed 1 base from V and 3 bases from J, with 12 bases in between. Germline loops: CDR1 SGHAT, CDR2 FQNNGV. The CDR3 is 16 amino acids. The CDR3 sequence: CASSLVDSPHTGELFF. The CDR3 DNA is TGTGCCAGCAGCTTAGTAGACAGCCCTCACACCGGGGAGCTGTTTTTT. Full variable domain (outside the CDR3, taken from reference TRBV11-2 and TRBJ2-2): EAGVAQSPRYKIIEKRQSVAFWCNPISGHATLYWYQQILGQGPKLLIQFQNNGVVDDSQLPKDRFSAERLKGVDSTLKIQPAKLEDSAVYLCASSLVDSPHTGELFFGEGSRLTVL.

The chain links TRBV4-1 to TRBJ2-7; D may be TRBD2 (5 bases). CDR1 is MGHRA, CDR2 YSYEKL, per germline. V shed 0 bases and J shed 3 bases, with 9 bases lying between them. CDR3 size: 14 residues. CDR3 nucleotide sequence: TGCGCCAGCAGCCAAGACCTTGGACTCTACGAGCAGTACTTC. The encoded protein is CASSQDLGLYEQYF.

The sample holds a few counts of this clonotype. The rearrangement uses TRBV6-5 and TRBJ2-1, with a possible D match to TRBD2 (7 bases). The germline V gene has CDR1 MNHEY and CDR2 SVGAGI. The germline V and J ends were trimmed by 2 bases and 2 bases, with 13 bases remaining between them. The CDR3 consists of 16 residues. The CDR3 region has the DNA TGTGCCAGCAGTTACGGATCGGGGGGCCCCTACAATGAGCAGTTCTTC. Its translation is CASSYGSGGPYNEQFF.

This clonotype was observed at least ten times. The chain combines TRBV7-8 with TRBJ2-5, with D perhaps matching TRBD2 (6 bases). The CDR3 consists of 18 residues. The ends were cut back, 5 bases at V and 1 base at J, with 23 bases in the middle. Germline V gene lookup returns CDR1 SGHVS and CDR2 FQNEAQ. The CDR3: CASSLPRVAALSQETQYF. The CDR3, as DNA: TGTGCCAGCAGCCTGCCCCGGGTAGCGGCCCTGTCCCAAGAGACCCAGTACTTC.

In its sample, this clonotype was seen a few times. J is TRBJ2-2 and V is TRBV15, with a tentative D call TRBD1 (6 bases). The V end was cut by 3 bases, the J end by 2 bases, with 22 bases between. Germline loops: CDR1 LNHNV, CDR2 YYDKDF (reference sequence). The CDR3 is 19 residues long. The CDR3: CATSREWVDGTSNTGELFF. CDR3 coding DNA: TGTGCCACCAGCAGGGAATGGGTAGACGGGACATCTAACACCGGGGAGCTGTTTTTT.

Here the CDR3 reads CASSSAREGAEYNEQFF. CDR3 coding DNA: TGTGCCAGCAGTTCCGCGCGGGAGGGGGCCGAATACAATGAGCAGTTCTTC. The chain has TRBV28 and TRBJ2-1, with 9 bases fitting TRBD2. Germline trimming cut 4 bases from V and 4 bases from J; bases unmatched to any gene: 11. Germline CDR1 and CDR2: MDHEN and SYDVKM. The CDR3 has 17 residues.

The chain is built from TRBV12-3 or TRBV12-4 and TRBJ1-3, with D possibly matching TRBD1 (5 bases). The CDR3 has 15 residues. Trimming left V 5 bases short and J 0 bases short, with 11 bases between. This CDR3 reads CASSPDSHSGNTIYF. The CDR3 nucleotides are TGTGCCAGCAGTCCCGACAGTCACTCTGGAAACACCATATATTTT.

This clonotype has more than one count but fewer than ten. The chain joins TRBV9 to TRBJ1-4; TRBD1 is a possible D gene (6 bases). CDR3 length: 14 amino acids. V dropped 3 bases and J dropped 5 bases, with 11 bases sitting between them. From germline, CDR1 is SGDLS and CDR2 YYNGEE. The CDR3 loop reads CASSGGHSNEKLFF. CDR3 coding DNA: TGTGCCAGCAGCGGGGGACATTCAAATGAAAAACTGTTTTTT.

This clonotype was observed a few times. The chain couples TRBV7-9 to TRBJ2-2; possible D gene TRBD2, 6 bases. This CDR3 has 18 amino acids. V lost 5 bases to trimming and J lost 3 bases, with 22 bases between them. The germline V gene encodes CDR1 SEHNR and CDR2 FQNEAQ (reference sequence). The CDR3 DNA reads TGTGCCAGCAGCCCCGTTAGCGGACACGACCATGACACCGGGGAGCTGTTTTTT. Translated: CASSPVSGHDHDTGELFF.

Regarding this clonotype: The junction shows a germline mismatch at one end, possibly a read error. V is TRBV10-3 and J is TRBJ1-5, with TRBD1 matching 9 bases. This CDR3 has 17 amino acids. Germline CDR1 is ENHRY and CDR2 is SYGVKD. This chain's CDR3 is CAISGTGVVDSNQLQHF. CDR3 nucleotide sequence: TGTGCCATCAGTGGGACAGGGGTGGTTGATAGCAATCAGCTCCAGCATTTT.

This clonotype was counted many times. This sequence joins TRBV7-9 and TRBJ2-7; D is unclear. This CDR3 has 13 residues. Germline lookup yields CDR1 SEHNR and CDR2 FQNEAQ (reference sequence). Trimming shortened V by 5 bases and J by 3 bases, and 11 bases separated the two germline ends. CDR3 loop: CASSDGGVYEQYV. For the CDR3, the DNA is TGTGCCAGCAGCGACGGCGGAGTCTACGAGCAGTACGTC.

The sample holds a few counts of this clonotype. J is TRBJ1-2 and V is TRBV7-9; D not resolved. Germline CDR1 is SEHNR and CDR2 is FQNEAQ (reference sequence). CDR3 length: 11 residues. Between the trimmed V and J ends, which lost 5 bases and 6 bases, there was a span of 7 bases. CDR3 bases: TGTGCCAGCAGCACCTTGGATGGCTACACCTTC. This codes for CASSTLDGYTF.

In this sample, this clonotype turned up a few times. The chain joins TRBV11-2 to TRBJ2-3; TRBD2 matches at 10 bases. The germline gives CDR1 SGHAT, CDR2 FQNNGV. CDR3 size: 19 residues. Germline trimming cut 5 bases from V and 3 bases from J; bases unmatched to any gene: 17. The CDR3 region is CASSTDPARERGGTDTQYF. CDR3 coding DNA: TGTGCCAGCAGCACCGACCCCGCTCGGGAGCGGGGGGGGACAGATACGCAGTATTTT.

The chain couples TRBV20-1 to TRBJ1-2, with a tentative D call TRBD1 (5 bases). The V and J ends lost 2 bases and 3 bases respectively, with 16 bases between them. CDR1 is DFQATT, CDR2 SNEGSKA, per germline (reference sequence). This CDR3 is 15 amino acids long. CDR3 protein: CSARNRSLGDYGYTF. Written as DNA, the CDR3 is TGCAGTGCTAGAAATCGATCTTTAGGGGACTATGGCTACACCTTC.

The chain joins TRBV7-9 to TRBJ1-6; D is uncertain. The germline CDR1 and CDR2 sequences are SEHNR and FQNEAQ (reference sequence). The CDR3 loop spans 15 amino acids. Trimming removed 3 bases from V and 9 bases from J, with 15 bases in between. CDR3 sequence reads: CASSLAYGFGSPLHF. The CDR3 DNA reads as TGTGCCAGCAGCTTGGCCTATGGATTTGGTTCACCCCTCCACTTT.

There are many counts of this clonotype. The J gene is TRBJ2-1, the V gene TRBV7-6; 8 nucleotides agree with TRBD1. The V gene end was trimmed by 3 bases and the J gene end by 5 bases; junction bases not matched to a gene: 6. Germline V gene data show CDR1 as SGHVS and CDR2 as FNYEAQ. The CDR3 runs 15 residues. CDR3 nucleotide sequence: TGTGCCAGCAGCTTCAGGACAGGGTCGAACAATGAGCAGTTCTTC. Translating gives CASSFRTGSNNEQFF.

This clonotype was detected only a few times. The V gene is TRBV7-2, the J gene TRBJ2-5, with D perhaps matching TRBD2 (6 bases). V lost 4 bases to trimming and J lost 4 bases, with 16 bases between them. Germline V gene lookup returns CDR1 SGHTA and CDR2 FQGNSA. The CDR3 contains 15 residues. CDR3 sequence reads: CASSSDSGGGETQYF. For the CDR3, the DNA is TGTGCCAGCAGCTCCGACAGTGGGGGAGGAGAGACCCAGTACTTC.

V is TRBV4-1 and J is TRBJ2-7; D call uncertain. Germline V gene lookup returns CDR1 MGHRA and CDR2 YSYEKL. The ends were cut back, 0 bases at V and 4 bases at J, with 7 bases in the middle. This CDR3 region has 13 residues. Here the CDR3 DNA reads TGCGCCAGCAGCCAAGATGCCCAGTACGAGCAGTACGTC. It translates to CASSQDAQYEQYV.

The genes are TRBV28 and TRBJ1-1, with D possibly being TRBD1 (6 bases). The CDR3 has 16 amino acids. CDR1 and CDR2 from the germline V gene are MDHEN and SYDVKM. Trimming left V 8 bases short and J 1 base short, with 20 bases between. CDR3 protein: CASSQGDEGPNTEAFF. Here the CDR3 DNA reads TGTGCCAGCTCACAGGGTGACGAGGGTCCGAACACTGAAGCTTTCTTT.

The rearrangement uses TRBV7-9 and TRBJ2-5, with D unresolved. CDR3 length: 14 amino acids. V lost 2 bases and J 0 bases, leaving 7 bases between the germline ends. In germline, CDR1 is SEHNR, CDR2 FQNEAQ (reference sequence). CDR3 loop: CASSLSQHQETQYF. CDR3 in DNA: TGTGCCAGCAGCTTATCACAGCACCAAGAGACCCAGTACTTC. Variable domain in full (rest from reference TRBV7-9 and TRBJ2-5): DTGVSQNPRHKITKRGQNVTFRCDPISEHNRLYWYRQTLGQGPEFLTYFQNEAQLEKSRLLSDRFSAERPKGSFSTLEIQRTEQGDSAMYLCASSLSQHQETQYFGPGTRLLVL.

The chain combines TRBV4-1 with TRBJ1-1; D is undetermined. CDR3 length: 14 residues. V lost 0 bases and J lost 2, with 7 bases in between. Germline lookup yields CDR1 MGHRA and CDR2 YSYEKL. DNA for the CDR3: TGCGCCAGCAGCCAAGACCGGTTTAACACTGAAGCTTTCTTT. Its translation is CASSQDRFNTEAFF.

This clonotype was detected a few times. The V call is TRBV4-3, the J call TRBJ1-1; TRBD1 matches at 7 bases. Trimming took 4 bases from V and 2 from J; bases not matched to a gene: 7. Germline CDR1 is LGHNA and CDR2 is YSLEER. CDR3 length: 15 residues. CDR3 sequence reads: CASSRLYRGNTEAFF. DNA for the CDR3: TGCGCCAGCAGCCGCCTATACAGGGGAAACACTGAAGCTTTCTTT.

The chain employs TRBV6-6 and TRBJ2-5; 8 nucleotides agree with TRBD1. This CDR3 contains 15 residues. From germline, CDR1 is MNHNY and CDR2 SVGAGI (reference sequence). V shed 5 bases, J shed 5 bases, and the junction held 10 bases outside the gene matches. Here the CDR3 reads CASSISGGLGETQYF. The CDR3 DNA is TGTGCCAGCAGTATTTCAGGGGGCCTCGGTGAGACCCAGTACTTC.

The table lists this clonotype with a few counts. The gene calls are TRBV15 and TRBJ1-6; 7 bases are shared with TRBD1. V dropped 0 bases and J dropped 9; count of bases not matched to a gene: 5. The CDR3 runs 15 residues. Germline V gives CDR1 LNHNV, CDR2 YYDKDF (reference sequence). The CDR3, as DNA: TGTGCCACCAGCAGAGATCGGGCAGGGGGTTCACCCCTCCACTTT. Translating it yields CATSRDRAGGSPLHF.

This sequence joins TRBV28 and TRBJ1-1; 7 nucleotides line up with TRBD1. V shed 7 bases and J 0 bases; nucleotides not matched to a gene: 5. Germline CDR1 reads MDHEN; CDR2 reads SYDVKM. This CDR3 comprises 14 residues. CDR3 in DNA: TGTGCCAGCAATCCAGGGGGAATGAACACTGAAGCTTTCTTT. It codes for CASNPGGMNTEAFF.

This clonotype was found many times. The J gene is TRBJ1-1, the V gene TRBV7-8; TRBD1 agrees at 7 bases. Germline CDR1 SGHVS, CDR2 FQNEAQ. CDR3 length equals 16 residues. The junction had 9 bases not matched to a gene; V was cut back by 5 bases and J by 0 bases. Here the CDR3 DNA reads TGTGCCAGCAGCCAAAAGCCCGGGACAGTGAACACTGAAGCTTTCTTT. Translation gives CASSQKPGTVNTEAFF.

In its sample, this clonotype was seen a few times. The V call is TRBV7-6, the J call TRBJ2-1; possible D gene TRBD1, 5 bases. The V and J ends lost 2 bases and 8 bases respectively, with 10 bases between them. The CDR3 is 13 amino acids. Germline CDR1 SGHVS, CDR2 FNYEAQ. CDR3 in amino acids: CASSLNQGYEQFF. The CDR3 nucleotides read TGTGCCAGCAGCTTAAATCAGGGTTATGAGCAGTTCTTC.

This clonotype was recorded many times. V and J are TRBV7-8 and TRBJ1-3, with D unresolved. This CDR3 comprises 15 residues. Between the trimmed V and J ends, which lost 7 bases and 0 bases, there was a span of 13 bases. Germline values: CDR1 SGHVS, CDR2 FQNEAQ. The CDR3 DNA reads as TGTGCCAGCACCCCTTGGTGGTTCTCTGGAAACACCATATATTTT. It codes for CASTPWWFSGNTIYF.

The chain joins TRBV19 to TRBJ1-2; the match to TRBD1 covers 12 bases. The CDR3 contains 16 residues. J was trimmed by 6 bases and V by 7 bases; bases with no gene match: 12. Germline CDR1 reads LNHDA; CDR2 reads SQIVND (reference sequence). CDR3 coding DNA: TGTGCCAGTATCAATATCCGGGACAGGGGGCTGGATGGCTACACCTTC. Protein sequence: CASINIRDRGLDGYTF. Drawing the rest from reference TRBV19 and TRBJ1-2, the complete variable domain is DGGITQSPKYLFRKEGQNVTLSCEQNLNHDAMYWYRQDPGQGLRLIYYSQIVNDFQKGDIAEGYSVSREKKESFPLTVTSAQKNPTAFYLCASINIRDRGLDGYTFGSGTRLTVV.

This clonotype was seen only a few times. This sequence joins TRBV7-8 and TRBJ1-1; D is undetermined. Per germline, CDR1 SGHVS and CDR2 FQNEAQ. Trimming shortened V by 3 bases and J by 6 bases, and 17 bases separated the two germline ends. The CDR3 has 15 residues. The CDR3 bases are TGTGCCAGCAGCTTGGAGACACGAGACGGGGCTGAAGCTTTCTTT. Its protein is CASSLETRDGAEAFF.

V usage is TRBV6-2 or TRBV6-3 and J usage is TRBJ1-1; 10 nucleotides line up with TRBD1. The J segment lost 0 bases and the V segment lost 5 bases, leaving 9 bases of the junction unmatched. The CDR3 is 17 amino acids. CDR1 MNHEY and CDR2 SVGEGT come from the germline V gene. The CDR3 loop is CASSGTGQGPMNTEAFF. In DNA form, the CDR3 reads TGTGCCAGCAGTGGAACGGGACAGGGGCCGATGAACACTGAAGCTTTCTTT.